There are many counts of the clone carrying this T cell receptor (beta chain). Antigen unknown. The length of the CDR3 is 11 residues. V dropped 6 bases and J dropped 8 bases, with 9 bases sitting between them. Germline V gene sequence: CDR1 KGHDR, CDR2 SFDVKD. Pregnant or lactating patients were excluded, as were those with uncontrolled infection or other autoimmune disease. The data originate from a study of T cells in Graves' hyperthyroidism and ophthalmopathy. Overall study results and limits: In the analysis, a 13 V-J model separated ophthalmopathy from stable hyperthyroidism. Peripheral blood also featured most of the thyroid clonotypes expanded above 0.001.

What was amplified from RNA transcripts were TCR beta CDR3 regions. HTBI primers were employed in a first-round RT-PCR of the TCR CDR3. Each CDR3 protein gets one entry after TCRdb re-called the multiplex PCR reads with MiXCR. In the table there are fewer than 650,000 distinct CDR3 sequences, roughly 14% of which are singletons. The rearrangement links TRBV24-1 to TRBJ1-1; a possible D gene is TRBD1 (5 bases). Sequenced input: blood. The sequence was collected from a woman between 40 and 50 years old with Graves' ophthalmopathy. CDR3 amino acids: CATSRGPEAFF. CDR3 nucleotides: TGTGCCACCAGTCGGGGCCCCGAAGCTTTCTTT.